This T cell receptor beta chain stems from a study of blood T cell repertoires in COVID-19. Turning to the study itself: The samples span acute and convalescent COVID-19 from the United States, Italy and Spain. From T cells, B-cell-depleted T cells, or PBMCs came the material, which was cDNA or gDNA.

Seattle enrolled patients during active infection and tracked them longitudinally. Original methodology: Amplification of reference gene primers was used by the study to estimate nucleated cell counts. Libraries were prepared by immunoSEQ multiplex PCR; TCRdb keeps only in-frame clonotypes and omits some of them. Clone size and V and J calls were adopted from that table, with D and trimming inferred from the DNA. The sample lists hundreds of thousands of clones; roughly 90% were seen once. The sequenced sample was peripheral blood. This receptor was identified in a woman in her 70s with COVID-19, enrolled during active disease.

In DNA form, the CDR3 reads TGTGCCAGCATCGGGACAGAGAACACTGAAGCTTTCTTT. It translates to CASIGTENTEAFF. The genes are TRBV6-5 and TRBJ1-1, with 7 nucleotides matching TRBD1. The V and J ends lost 7 bases and 1 base, in that order; junction bases with no gene match: 3. Germline CDR1 reads MNHEY; CDR2 reads SVGAGI. The CDR3 is made up of 13 amino acids.